This is a list of T cell receptor beta chains from one sample in a study of long-term antiretroviral therapy in people with HIV. Data came from immunoSEQ multiplex PCR; TCRdb stores just in-frame clones and leaves some out. The repertoire holds about 21,000 clones, with around 87% as singletons. The source material was unsorted PBMCs, sampled 0.2 years before starting antiretroviral therapy. These receptors were collected from a man in his late teens or twenties with HIV. The conserved cysteine and the conserved F or W are not part of the CDR3 here. Each record gives: V gene, clone size, J gene, CDR3 protein. Clone sizes are given selectively: once, few, many, or a class where the clone is expanded.

TRBV7-9	.	TRBJ2-7	ASSLELPRTGFYEQY
TRBV10-3	few	TRBJ2-7	AITGGSSYEQY
TRBV9	.	TRBJ2-2	ASSVERETPNTGELF
TRBV27	.	TRBJ2-7	ASSLGGTGEEQY
TRBV6-5	few	TRBJ1-2	ASSRDRVDGYT
TRBV18	.	TRBJ2-7	ASSPVRGQYEQY
TRBV6-5	once	TRBJ2-7	ASSYWRKY
TRBV5-6	.	TRBJ2-1	ASSQGVAYNEQF
TRBV25-1	.	TRBJ1-2	ASSDVTSGYYGYT
TRBV12-5	.	TRBJ2-1	ASGLVLGEQF
TRBV28	.	TRBJ1-2	ASSFFATGST
TRBV6-5	.	TRBJ2-1	ASSYSAFYNEQF
TRBV5-1	.	TRBJ1-4	ASSLGQENEKLF
TRBV20-1	.	TRBJ2-7	SAPGGGEQY
TRBV11-2	.	TRBJ2-7	ASSLFPSGSFASYEQY
TRBV18	few	TRBJ2-7	ASSPYRDRIYEQY
TRBV7-9	.	TRBJ1-4	ASSSTGGSNEKLF
TRBV28	.	TRBJ2-5	ASKVEASGRLETQY
TRBV27	.	TRBJ2-3	ATSPGGTDTQY
TRBV18	.	TRBJ1-5	ASSLTGTSNQPQH
TRBV5-6	.	TRBJ2-7	ASSGSRGEQY
TRBV5-6	.	TRBJ2-3	ASSSSGADTQY
TRBV7-2	once	TRBJ2-1	ASMLGGLYNEQF
TRBV5-6	.	TRBJ2-1	ASSADPSSYNEQF
TRBV7-2	.	TRBJ2-7	ASSLGAGRYEQY
TRBV5-4	.	TRBJ2-2	ASSSPPGLAANTGELF
TRBV7-2	.	TRBJ2-2	ASSPQIRDEDPGELF
TRBV19	.	TRBJ2-1	ASSILVAGGSSYNEQF
TRBV7-9	few	TRBJ1-1	ASSRAF